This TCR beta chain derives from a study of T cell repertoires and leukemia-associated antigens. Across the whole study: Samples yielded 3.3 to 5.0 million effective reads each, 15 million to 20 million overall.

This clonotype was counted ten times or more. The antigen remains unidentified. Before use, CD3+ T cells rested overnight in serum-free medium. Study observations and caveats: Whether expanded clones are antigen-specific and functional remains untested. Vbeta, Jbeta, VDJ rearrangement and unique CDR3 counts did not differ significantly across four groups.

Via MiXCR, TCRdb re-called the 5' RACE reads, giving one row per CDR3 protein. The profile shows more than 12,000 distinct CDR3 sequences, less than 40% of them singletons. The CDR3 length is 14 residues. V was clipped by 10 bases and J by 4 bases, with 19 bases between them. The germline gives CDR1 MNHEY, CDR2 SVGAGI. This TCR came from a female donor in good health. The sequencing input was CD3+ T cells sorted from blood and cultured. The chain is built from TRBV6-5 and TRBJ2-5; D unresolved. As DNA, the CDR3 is TGTGCCACCCAATCCCATCTCCCAGGAGAGACCCAGTACTTC. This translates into CATQSHLPGETQYF.